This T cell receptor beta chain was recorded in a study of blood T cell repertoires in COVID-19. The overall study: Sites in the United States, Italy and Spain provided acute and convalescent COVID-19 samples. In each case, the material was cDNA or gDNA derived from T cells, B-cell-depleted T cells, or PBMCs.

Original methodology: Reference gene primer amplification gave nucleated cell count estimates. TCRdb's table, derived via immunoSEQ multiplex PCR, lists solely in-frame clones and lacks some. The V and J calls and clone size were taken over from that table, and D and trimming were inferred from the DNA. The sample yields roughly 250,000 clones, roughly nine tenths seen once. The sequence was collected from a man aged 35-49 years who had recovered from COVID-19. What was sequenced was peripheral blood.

The CDR3 is CASSLREGDTQYF. The CDR3 bases are TGTGCCAGCAGTTTACGGGAGGGGGATACGCAGTATTTT. The chain recombines TRBV27 with TRBJ2-3; 8 nucleotides line up with TRBD2. V trimming: 2 bases; J trimming: 6 bases; junction bases outside the gene matches: 1. Germline values: CDR1 MNHEY, CDR2 SMNVEV (reference sequence). The CDR3 extends over 13 amino acids.